These 21 T cell receptor beta chains share one sample of origin, sequenced in a study of spatial heterogeneity in lung cancer. As for time point: sample taken at primary tumor resection. Whole RNA came from tumor, nontumor lung or frozen PBMC and was sequenced without being sorted. TCRdb itself ran the 5' RACE reads through MiXCR, one entry per CDR3 protein. The table has some 70,000 distinct CDR3 sequences, 10% to 15% seen once. The source material was PBMCs, sampled at surgery. Receptors originate from a male donor with early-stage non-small cell lung cancer.

In this sample, this clonotype turned up many times. This chain links TRBV28 with TRBJ1-3, with D unclear. This CDR3 comprises 15 residues. Trimming took 7 bases from V and 4 from J, leaving 17 bases between them. CDR1 MDHEN and CDR2 SYDVKM come from the germline V gene. CDR3 in DNA: TGTGCCAGCACTACTGGAAGGGAAGTCGGAAACACCATATATTTT. It yields the protein CASTTGREVGNTIYF.

The CDR3 here is CASSPPGLADYNEQFF. DNA for the CDR3: TGTGCCAGCAGCCCTCCGGGACTAGCGGACTACAATGAGCAGTTCTTC. The chain combines TRBV11-2 with TRBJ2-1, with TRBD2 matching over 11 bases. V was pared by 5 bases and J by 3 bases, with 6 bases of the junction left unmatched. The CDR3 totals 16 residues. Germline V gene data show CDR1 as SGHAT and CDR2 as FQNNGV.

This clonotype was picked up many times. The chain uses TRBV4-3 and TRBJ2-2; 11 bases fit TRBD2. V was pared by 4 bases and J by 4 bases, with 5 bases of the junction left unmatched. Germline assignment: CDR1 LGHNA and CDR2 YSLEER. The CDR3 covers 16 residues. This chain's CDR3 is CASSPGTSGTTGELFF. As DNA, the CDR3 is TGCGCCAGCAGCCCCGGGACTAGCGGAACCACCGGGGAGCTGTTTTTT.

This clonotype was counted a few times. This rearrangement joins TRBV6-5 to TRBJ2-5, with 12 bases matching TRBD1. V shed 7 bases and J 5 bases; nucleotides not matched to a gene: 11. CDR3 length: 16 amino acids. Germline CDR1 is MNHEY and CDR2 is SVGAGI. The CDR3 DNA reads as TGTGCCAGCACCGCCACCGGGACAGGGGGCTTCGAGACCCAGTACTTC. Translating it yields CASTATGTGGFETQYF.

This clonotype was picked up many times. The chain recombines TRBV5-1 with TRBJ2-1; D is uncertain. Germline CDR1 is SGHRS and CDR2 is YFSETQ. Trimming took off 1 base at V and 2 bases at J, with 10 bases between the two ends. This CDR3 has 15 amino acids. The CDR3 sequence is CASSLTPIAYNEQFF. The CDR3 DNA is TGCGCCAGCAGCTTGACTCCGATTGCCTACAATGAGCAGTTCTTC.

This clonotype was detected ten times or more. The rearrangement uses TRBV7-6 and TRBJ2-1, with D possibly matching TRBD2 (5 bases). This CDR3 is built from 16 residues. Between the trimmed V and J ends, which lost 2 bases and 2 bases, there was a span of 13 bases. The germline CDR1 and CDR2 sequences are SGHVS and FNYEAQ. As DNA, the CDR3 is TGTGCCAGCAGCTTACGCGGGCGCCACACCTACAATGAGCAGTTCTTC. This sequence encodes CASSLRGRHTYNEQFF.

This chain links TRBV6-2 or TRBV6-3 with TRBJ2-7; weak D call: TRBD1 (5 bases). Germline CDR1 reads MNHEY; CDR2 reads SVGEGT. Trimming removed 5 bases from V and 2 bases from J, with 13 bases in between. CDR3 length: 14 amino acids. CDR3 in DNA: TGTGCCAGCAGTCGGTATCGACAGACCTACGAGCAGTACTTC. Encoded protein: CASSRYRQTYEQYF.

This clonotype came up a few times. The CDR3 protein is CASSRRTGGTEAFF. CDR3 nucleotide sequence: TGTGCCAGCAGTCGACGGACGGGTGGGACTGAAGCTTTCTTT. The genes are TRBV6-2 or TRBV6-3 and TRBJ1-1, with no clear D. Trimming removed 5 bases at V and 5 bases at J, with 15 bases between. The V gene's germline CDR1 is MNHEY and CDR2 SVGEGT. The length of the CDR3 is 14 residues.

This clonotype appeared a few times. The gene calls are TRBV27 and TRBJ2-5; maybe TRBD2 (6 bases). The CDR3 consists of 15 residues. Germline-derived CDR1 and CDR2 are MNHEY and SMNVEV (reference sequence). The V end lost 7 bases, the J end lost 3 bases, and 18 bases lay between the germline ends. CDR3 DNA sequence: TGTGCCAGCAACCCGGGGCCGGGACTCGAAGAGACCCAGTACTTC. Amino acid sequence: CASNPGPGLEETQYF.

Ten or more counts support this clonotype. The chain joins TRBV27 to TRBJ2-7, with 7 bases matching TRBD2. The junction had 4 bases not matched to a gene; V was cut back by 3 bases and J by 2 bases. This CDR3 comprises 14 residues. Germline CDR1 is MNHEY and CDR2 is SMNVEV (reference sequence). The DNA for the CDR3 is TGTGCCAGCAGTTTCGGGGGGACCCCCTACGAGCAGTACTTC. Encoded protein: CASSFGGTPYEQYF.

The chain uses TRBV7-2 and TRBJ2-5; no reliable D call. The CDR3 has 14 residues. The ends were cut back, 3 bases at V and 4 bases at J, with 12 bases in the middle. Germline V lookup: CDR1 SGHTA, CDR2 FQGNSA. Here the CDR3 reads CASSLPRAGETQYF. The CDR3 nucleotides read TGTGCCAGCAGCTTGCCTCGGGCAGGAGAGACCCAGTACTTC.

The chain couples TRBV5-1 to TRBJ1-4; TRBD1 matches at 7 bases. The CDR3 is 13 amino acids. The V gene end was trimmed by 4 bases and the J gene end by 8 bases; junction bases not matched to a gene: 5. Per germline, CDR1 SGHRS and CDR2 YFSETQ. Here the CDR3 DNA reads TGCGCCAGCAGCGACAGGGATGGCGAAAAACTGTTTTTT. Protein product: CASSDRDGEKLFF.

This sequence joins TRBV20-1 and TRBJ2-1, with no clear D. The germline V gene encodes CDR1 DFQATT and CDR2 SNEGSKA (reference sequence). Trimming removed 3 bases at V and 12 bases at J, with 9 bases between. The CDR3 is 10 residues long. The CDR3 region is CSASLARQFF. The CDR3 DNA is TGCAGTGCTAGCCTCGCGAGGCAGTTCTTC.

V and J are TRBV5-1 and TRBJ2-1, with 13 bases identical to TRBD2. V lost 4 bases and J lost 5; bases outside the gene matches: 9. Per germline, CDR1 SGHRS and CDR2 YFSETQ. The CDR3 has 17 amino acids. This CDR3 reads CASSPGLAGTTNNEQFF. CDR3 sequence (DNA): TGCGCCAGCAGCCCGGGACTAGCGGGGACCACCAACAATGAGCAGTTCTTC.

The chain uses TRBV30 and TRBJ2-7; D call uncertain. This CDR3 is 11 amino acids long. CDR1 GTSNPN and CDR2 SVGIG come from the germline V gene (reference sequence). V lost 1 base and J lost 3, with 4 bases in between. The CDR3 coding sequence is TGTGCCTGGAGTGGGGGCTACGAGCAGTACTTC. Its translation is CAWSGGYEQYF.

This clonotype was counted at least ten times. This sequence joins TRBV4-1 and TRBJ2-1, with 12 bases lining up with TRBD2. The CDR3 runs 16 residues. Per germline, CDR1 MGHRA and CDR2 YSYEKL. V lost 6 bases to trimming and J lost 8 bases; unmatched junction nucleotides: 11. The CDR3 region is CASRDTGTSGFDEQFF. The CDR3 DNA sequence: TGCGCCAGCAGAGATACCGGGACTAGCGGGTTCGATGAGCAGTTCTTC.

This clonotype has a handful of counts. The gene calls are TRBV27 and TRBJ1-2, with 12 positions matching TRBD1. Germline CDR1 and CDR2: MNHEY and SMNVEV (reference sequence). This CDR3 has 14 amino acids. The ends lost 7 bases at V and 8 bases at J; junction bases unmatched: 8. In nucleotides, the CDR3 is TGTGCCAGCACACCATTGGGGACAGGGGGCGGCTACACCTTC. Translation gives CASTPLGTGGGYTF.

This clonotype counts as medium-sized. The rearrangement joins TRBV5-1 to TRBJ2-2; weak D call: TRBD1 (5 bases). The CDR3 has 16 residues. The V gene lost 4 bases and the J gene lost 0 bases, with 13 bases spanning the gap. Germline V gene data show CDR1 as SGHRS and CDR2 as YFSETQ. CDR3 sequence (DNA): TGCGCCAGCAGCCCACAGGCGCGCACGAACACCGGGGAGCTGTTTTTT. Residues: CASSPQARTNTGELFF.

The chain is built from TRBV28 and TRBJ1-2; 7 positions agree with TRBD1. V lost 5 bases to trimming and J lost 5 bases; unmatched junction nucleotides: 11. Germline lookup yields CDR1 MDHEN and CDR2 SYDVKM. The CDR3 runs 15 residues. In nucleotides, the CDR3 is TGTGCCAGCAGTATACCATCAACAGGGGTGTATGGCTACACCTTC. Translated: CASSIPSTGVYGYTF.

This clonotype has a count of ten or more. The chain links TRBV29-1 to TRBJ2-7; D might be TRBD1 (5 bases). The germline gives CDR1 SQVTM, CDR2 ANQGSEA. The CDR3 is 14 amino acids. V lost 4 bases to trimming and J lost 3 bases, with 16 bases between them. Here the CDR3 DNA reads TGCAGCGTTGGGTCGCGGACACGAAGCTACGAGCAGTACTTC. Its protein is CSVGSRTRSYEQYF.

This clonotype was seen many times. This chain links TRBV4-1 with TRBJ2-1; 10 bases are a match to TRBD1. The CDR3 runs to 18 residues. Trimming at V came to 5 bases and at J to 8 bases, leaving 18 bases not matched to a gene. Germline-derived CDR1 and CDR2 are MGHRA and YSYEKL. CDR3 amino acids: CASSGRWGRTGGKDEQFF. The CDR3 nucleotides read TGCGCCAGCAGCGGAAGGTGGGGGCGGACAGGGGGTAAGGATGAGCAGTTCTTC.